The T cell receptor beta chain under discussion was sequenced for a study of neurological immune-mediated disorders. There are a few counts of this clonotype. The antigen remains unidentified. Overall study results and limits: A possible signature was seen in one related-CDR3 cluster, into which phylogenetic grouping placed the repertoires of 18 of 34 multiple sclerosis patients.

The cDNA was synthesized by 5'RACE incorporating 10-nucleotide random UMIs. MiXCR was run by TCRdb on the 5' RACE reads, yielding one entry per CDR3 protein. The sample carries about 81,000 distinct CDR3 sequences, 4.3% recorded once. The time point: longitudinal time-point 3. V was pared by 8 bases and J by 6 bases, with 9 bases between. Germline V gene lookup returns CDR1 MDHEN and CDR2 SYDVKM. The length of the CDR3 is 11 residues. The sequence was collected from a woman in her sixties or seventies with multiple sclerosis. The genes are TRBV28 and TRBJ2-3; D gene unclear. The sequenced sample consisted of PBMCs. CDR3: CASESFDTQYF. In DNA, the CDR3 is TGTGCCAGCGAATCCTTTGATACGCAGTATTTT.